This TCR beta chain was identified during a study of blood T cell repertoires in COVID-19. Study summary: Sources were T cells, B-cell-depleted T cells, or PBMCs; the material itself was cDNA or gDNA.

The method was immunoSEQ multiplex PCR; TCRdb's version includes in-frame clones alone and lacks a portion of them. This sample carries 210,000 or so clones, 70% to 90% of them seen once, and the ten largest clones take approximately 8%. This clone appeared once. Germline V lookup: CDR1 DFQATT, CDR2 SNEGSKA (reference sequence). CDR3 size: 14 residues. V gave up 3 bases and J gave up 4 bases, with 12 bases separating them. This receptor was obtained from a woman in her forties or fifties with active or convalescent COVID-19. Material: peripheral blood. The chain links TRBV20-1 to TRBJ2-2; D might be TRBD1 (5 bases). CDR3 sequence reads: CSASGQGATGELFF. The CDR3 DNA is TGCAGTGCTAGTGGGCAGGGTGCCACCGGGGAGCTGTTTTTT.